The 17 T cell receptor beta chains presented below share a single source sample, sequenced in a study of blood T cell repertoires in COVID-19. The table came from immunoSEQ multiplex PCR; TCRdb's copy has only in-frame clones and leaves some out. Of under 150,000 clones listed, 79% are singletons. Sequencing was carried out using peripheral blood. These receptors were taken from a man in his fifties or sixties with acute or convalescent COVID-19.

This rearrangement joins TRBV21-1 to TRBJ2-5; the D call TRBD2 from the table was never checked on the DNA. TRBV21-1 is shown as a pseudogene. This CDR3 spans 14 amino acids. The CDR3 sequence: CASSAPGGKNHRDF. The CDR3 DNA is TGTGCCAGCAGCGCCCCCGGCGGGAAAAACCATCGGGACTTC.

DNA of the CDR3: TGTGCCAGCAGTTTATTTGGTGGCGGGGCCATGGGGCAGTTCTTC. Translated, it gives CASSLFGGGAMGQFF. The chain uses TRBV28 and TRBJ2-1; D may be TRBD2 (6 bases). Germline V gene data show CDR1 as MDHEN and CDR2 as SYDVKM. The germline V and J ends were trimmed by 1 base and 12 bases, with 19 bases remaining between them. The CDR3 runs 15 residues. Based on the CDR3 plus reference TRBV28 and TRBJ2-1, the full variable domain is DVKVTQSSRYLVKRTGEKVFLECVQDMDHENMFWYRQDPGLGLRLIYFSYDVKMKEKGDIPEGYSVSREKKERFSLILESASTNQTSMYLCASSLFGGGAMGQFFGPGTRLTVL.

The chain joins TRBV5-1 to TRBJ2-7, with TRBD2 matching over 12 bases. After removal of 4 bases from V and 2 bases from J, the junction contained 4 bases not matched to a gene. CDR1 and CDR2 from the germline V gene are SGHRS and YFSETQ. The CDR3 runs to 15 residues. CDR3 nucleotide sequence: TGCGCCAGCAGCGGGGGACTAGCGGGCACCTACGAGCAGTACTTC. Translating it yields CASSGGLAGTYEQYF.

CDR3 residues: CASSLEAGSGNTIYF. In DNA, the CDR3 is TGTGCCAGCAGCTTAGAGGCAGGCTCTGGAAACACCATATATTTT. V usage is TRBV7-9 and J usage is TRBJ1-3, with D unresolved. The germline CDR1 and CDR2 sequences are SEHNR and FQNEAQ (reference sequence). The CDR3 length is 15 residues. V was shortened by 1 base and J by 0 bases, with 7 bases between the two germline ends.

This rearrangement joins TRBV12-3 or TRBV12-4 to TRBJ2-7; a weak D match, TRBD2 (6 bases). The CDR3 consists of 13 residues. V gave up 1 base and J gave up 6 bases, with 10 bases separating them. Written as DNA, the CDR3 is TGTGCCAGCAGTTTAGGCGGGGTGGGCGAGCAGTACTTC. This translates into CASSLGGVGEQYF.

This chain connects TRBV30 to TRBJ1-6; 10 bases line up with TRBD1. The CDR3 extends over 14 amino acids. The J segment lost 7 bases and the V segment lost 4 bases, leaving 4 bases of the junction unmatched. The germline CDR1 and CDR2 sequences are GTSNPN and SVGIG (reference sequence). CDR3 amino acids: CAWNQGQGNSPLHF. In DNA form, the CDR3 reads TGTGCCTGGAACCAGGGACAGGGGAATTCACCCCTCCACTTT.

This clone appeared a few times. The rearrangement links TRBV7-2 to TRBJ2-5; 7 bases agree with TRBD2. With 0 bases clipped from V and 5 bases from J, the junction kept 0 bases outside the gene matches. CDR3 size: 13 residues. Germline-derived CDR1 and CDR2 are SGHTA and FQGNSA. CDR3 DNA: TGTGCCAGCAGCTTAGCGCGGGAGGAGACCCAGTACTTC. Its translation: CASSLAREETQYF.

V usage is TRBV18 and J usage is TRBJ2-7; tentative D call: TRBD2 (6 bases). The CDR3 has 17 residues. Trimming took 3 bases from V and 3 from J, leaving 21 bases between them. CDR1 and CDR2 from the germline V gene are KGHSH and LQKENI. CDR3 in DNA: TGTGCCAGCTCACCTCCTCGTGCGGCTAGCGCTTACTACGAGCAGTACTTC. Protein product: CASSPPRAASAYYEQYF.

This chain connects TRBV19 to TRBJ2-7; tentatively, D is TRBD1 (8 bases). CDR3 size: 15 residues. Germline values: CDR1 LNHDA, CDR2 SQIVND (reference sequence). The V end lost 2 bases, the J end lost 5 bases, and 16 bases lay between the germline ends. CDR3 sequence reads: CASSIPRTGRDEQYF. The CDR3 DNA follows: TGTGCCAGTAGTATACCCCGGACAGGGAGGGACGAGCAGTACTTC.

The chain links TRBV6-5 to TRBJ1-5; no firm D call. Trimming took 8 bases from V and 5 from J, leaving 16 bases between them. From germline, CDR1 is MNHEY and CDR2 SVGAGI. The CDR3 loop spans 14 amino acids. Here the CDR3 reads CASVGEQRDQPQHF. The CDR3 DNA follows: TGTGCCAGCGTTGGCGAACAGAGAGATCAGCCCCAGCATTTT.

J is TRBJ1-3 and V is TRBV4-3, with D uncertain. Germline CDR1 reads LGHNA; CDR2 reads YSLEER. V lost 0 bases and J lost 1, with 7 bases in between. This CDR3 region has 15 residues. The DNA of the CDR3 is TGCGCCAGCAGCCAAGATAAATATTCTGGAAACACCATATATTTT. Its protein is CASSQDKYSGNTIYF.

The V call is TRBV3-1 (or the pseudogene TRBV3-2), the J call TRBJ2-1, with 8 nucleotides matching TRBD2. Trimming at V came to 2 bases and at J to 9 bases, leaving 12 bases not matched to a gene. From germline, CDR1 is LGHDT and CDR2 YNNKEL (reference sequence). CDR3 length: 16 amino acids. CDR3 protein: CASSQSSTGGRGEQFF. CDR3 DNA: TGTGCCAGCAGCCAATCCTCCACGGGAGGGCGGGGTGAGCAGTTCTTC.

V gene TRBV5-8 combines with J gene TRBJ1-4, with 9 bases lining up with TRBD1. Germline V gives CDR1 SGHTS, CDR2 YDEGEE. The CDR3 contains 15 residues. The V and J ends lost 2 bases and 8 bases, in that order; junction bases with no gene match: 7. CDR3 in amino acids: CASSLSGTGWEKLFF. CDR3 bases: TGTGCCAGCAGCTTATCCGGGACAGGGTGGGAAAAACTGTTTTTT.

The chain has TRBV6-2 or TRBV6-3 and TRBJ2-3, with D uncertain. V lost 5 bases and J 7 bases, leaving 10 bases between the germline ends. CDR3 length: 12 residues. The germline V gene has CDR1 MNHEY and CDR2 SVGEGT. The chain's CDR3 is CASSTTLNTQYF. The CDR3 DNA reads TGTGCCAGCAGTACTACGCTGAATACGCAGTATTTT.

The chain has TRBV5-6 and TRBJ1-1; D not resolved. Germline loops: CDR1 SGHDT, CDR2 YYEEEE. This CDR3 contains 15 residues. The V and J ends lost 1 base and 0 bases respectively, with 10 bases between them. In DNA, the CDR3 is TGTGCCAGCAGCTTGTGGGCGCTGGTGAACACTGAAGCTTTCTTT. Protein sequence: CASSLWALVNTEAFF.

This clone was recorded only once. The rearrangement links TRBV27 to TRBJ1-3; D is possibly TRBD1 (5 bases). The ends were cut back, 6 bases at V and 4 bases at J, with 16 bases in the middle. Per germline, CDR1 MNHEY and CDR2 SMNVEV (reference sequence). This CDR3 spans 15 amino acids. This chain's CDR3 is CASRPWGGEGNTIYF. DNA of the CDR3: TGTGCCAGCAGACCCTGGGGGGGGGAGGGAAACACCATATATTTT.

The J gene is TRBJ2-2, the V gene TRBV2; 7 nucleotides align to TRBD1. The CDR3 contains 15 residues. After removal of 8 bases from V and 2 bases from J, the junction contained 8 bases not matched to a gene. Germline CDR1 reads SNHLY; CDR2 reads FYNNEI. CDR3 region: CASLGTAANTGELFF. The CDR3 region has the DNA TGTGCCAGCCTAGGGACAGCAGCTAACACCGGGGAGCTGTTTTTT.